This TCR beta chain was captured by sequencing in a study of T cell responses to AZD1222 COVID-19 vaccine. Across the whole study: Timing groups of about 4 and about 12 weeks for second doses were pooled.

Study-level findings and limits: Females made up more of the donors, who were largely white British, and clonal diversity may have come out too low. Once two AZD1222 doses were given, Spike-specific TCR breadth and depth went up. Among those given AZD1222, only 6 or 7 were seropositive at baseline.

Some clones are missing from TCRdb's copy, which holds only in-frame ones; the method was immunoSEQ multiplex PCR. The sample records about 55,000 clones, around 92% being singletons. The CDR3 is made up of 14 amino acids. Germline V lookup: CDR1 MDHEN, CDR2 SYDVKM. Trimming took off 6 bases at V and 7 bases at J, with 16 bases between the two ends. As regards this clone: Its antigen is not identified.

The source was peripheral blood, collected on day 0 of AZD1222 vaccination. The sequence derives from an adult in good health. The chain joins TRBV28 to TRBJ2-1, with D unclear. DNA for the CDR3: TGTGCCAGCAGAAGCCCCAGCTCAAGAAATGAGCAGTTCTTC. Amino acid sequence: CASRSPSSRNEQFF.